This T cell receptor beta chain was sequenced for a study of T cell repertoires in cytomegalovirus infection (dated by TCRdb to the late 2010s). Describing the broader study: Donor HLA type was relevant to the analysis, because carriage of CMV infection together with the matching HLA type was indicated by public TCR beta signatures. Summary of the overall study and its limitations: In the ex vivo response, HLA-C-restricted CMV-specific TCR beta clonotypes were dominant, and in two of eight donors the single most frequent clonotype came from this HLA-C-restricted group. In both this cohort and an independent cohort of 350 to 400 donors, the cumulative frequency of public TCR beta family members distinguished carriers of CMV infection plus the relevant HLA type.

Sequencing was performed on an Illumina HiSeq 1500. TCRdb's own reprocessing of the public reads used fastp at Q25 and MiXCR and kept productive beta chains. Rows merge per CDR3 protein into single entries with the most common DNA and genes. The sample has approximately 490,000 distinct CDR3 sequences on record, 11% of them singletons. In total, the top ten clones hold 10% of the sample. The CDR3 holds 17 amino acids from the cysteine to the phenylalanine. Only CDR3 DNA remains: 51 bases, in frame from the first base. Trimming leaves V shorter by 7 bases and J shorter by 0 bases, with the junction holding 8 bases beyond the gene matches. CDR1 and CDR2 (SNHLY, FYNNEI) derive from the germline V gene. This clonotype was counted many times. Its antigen specificity is not known. No base quality information exists; no much larger clone differs at one position.

The receptor's source is a human donor in good health (CMV status not recorded). Some clones in this sample may be carry-over from other donors' samples. The chain uses TRBV2 and TRBJ2-3, with 12 bases aligning to TRBD2. The material sequenced was PBMCs. In nucleotides, the sequence is TGTGCCAGCAACTCACTAGCGGGGGGAACAAGCACAGATACGCAGTATTTT. Translated, it reads CASNSLAGGTSTDTQYF.